This entry concerns a single TCR beta chain. The antigen is undetermined. Libraries were prepared by immunoSEQ multiplex PCR; TCRdb keeps only in-frame clonotypes and omits some of them. The sample includes about 2,700 clones, about 70% of them seen just once. The sample originates from a study of tissue T cells after allogeneic stem cell transplantation. Whole-study findings and limits: Only a limited share of tissue TCRs appeared in blood or spleen.

This research-autopsy study prospectively enrolled adult allogeneic hematopoietic cell transplant recipients with steroid-refractory graft-versus-host disease. The starting material was colon tissue, obtained at autopsy. The clonotype comes from a male patient aged 60 or over with steroid-refractory graft-versus-host disease after an allogeneic stem cell transplant. The graft donor may account for some of the T cells.

This CDR3 is CASSRSRDGIQETQYF. The CDR3 nucleotides read TGTGCCAGCAGCAGGTCCCGGGACGGGATTCAAGAGACCCAGTACTTC. V usage is TRBV7-7 and J usage is TRBJ2-5, with D perhaps being TRBD1 or TRBD2 (5 bases each). V lost 5 bases, J lost 2 bases, and 18 bases lay in between. Germline V CDR1 and CDR2: SSHAT, FNYEAQ (reference sequence). This CDR3 has 16 residues.